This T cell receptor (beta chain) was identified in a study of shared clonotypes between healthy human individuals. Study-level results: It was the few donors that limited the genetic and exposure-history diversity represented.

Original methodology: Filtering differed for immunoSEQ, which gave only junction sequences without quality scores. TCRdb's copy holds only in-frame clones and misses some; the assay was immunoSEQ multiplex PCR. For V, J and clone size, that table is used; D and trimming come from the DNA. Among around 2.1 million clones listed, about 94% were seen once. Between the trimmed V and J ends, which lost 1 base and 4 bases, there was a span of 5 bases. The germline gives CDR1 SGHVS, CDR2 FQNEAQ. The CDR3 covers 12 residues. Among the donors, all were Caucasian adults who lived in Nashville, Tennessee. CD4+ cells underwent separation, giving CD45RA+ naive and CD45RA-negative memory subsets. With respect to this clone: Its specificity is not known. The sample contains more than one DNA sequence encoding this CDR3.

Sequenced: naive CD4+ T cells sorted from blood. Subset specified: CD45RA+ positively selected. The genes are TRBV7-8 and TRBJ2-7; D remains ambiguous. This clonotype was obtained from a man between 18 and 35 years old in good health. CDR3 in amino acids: CASSLGVYEQYF. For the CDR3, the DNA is TGTGCCAGCAGCTTAGGAGTATACGAGCAGTACTTC. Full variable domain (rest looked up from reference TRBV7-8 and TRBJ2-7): GAGVSQSPRYKVAKRGQDVALRCDPISGHVSLFWYQQALGQGPEFLTYFQNEAQLDKSGLPSDRFFAERPEGSVSTLKIQRTQQEDSAVYLCASSLGVYEQYFGPGTRLTVT.